This TCR beta chain was sequenced in a study of blood T cell repertoires in COVID-19. Repertoires were generated with immunoSEQ multiplex PCR, while TCRdb's copy carries only in-frame clones and drops some. The repertoire holds approximately 150,000 clones, with around 80% as singletons. The CDR3 is made up of 13 amino acids. The germline V gene has CDR1 MDHEN and CDR2 SYDVKM. The germline V and J ends were trimmed by 11 bases and 0 bases, with 12 bases remaining between them. Sequenced: PBMCs or T cells enriched from blood (not recorded which). This sequence originates from a woman in her 70s in a cohort exposed to, infected with or recovered from COVID-19 (not recorded which). This chain links TRBV28 with TRBJ2-3; D is perhaps TRBD2 (7 bases). CDR3 coding DNA: TGTGCCGCGCGGGGGCATAGCACAGATACGCAGTATTTT. This sequence encodes CAARGHSTDTQYF. Using reference TRBV28 and TRBJ2-3 for the parts outside the CDR3, the full variable domain is DVKVTQSSRYLVKRTGEKVFLECVQDMDHENMFWYRQDPGLGLRLIYFSYDVKMKEKGDIPEGYSVSREKKERFSLILESASTNQTSMYLCAARGHSTDTQYFGPGTRLTVL.